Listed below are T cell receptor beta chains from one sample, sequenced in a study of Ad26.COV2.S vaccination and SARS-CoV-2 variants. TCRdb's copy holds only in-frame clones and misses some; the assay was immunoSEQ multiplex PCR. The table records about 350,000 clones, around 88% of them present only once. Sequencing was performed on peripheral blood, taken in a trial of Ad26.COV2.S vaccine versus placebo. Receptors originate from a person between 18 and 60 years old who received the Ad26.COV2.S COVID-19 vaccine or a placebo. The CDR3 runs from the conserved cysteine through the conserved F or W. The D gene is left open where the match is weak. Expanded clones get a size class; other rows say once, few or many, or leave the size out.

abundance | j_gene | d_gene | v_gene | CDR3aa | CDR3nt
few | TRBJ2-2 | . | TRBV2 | CASSESRALNTGELFF | TGTGCCAGCAGTGAAAGCAGGGCCTTGAACACCGGGGAGCTGTTTTTT
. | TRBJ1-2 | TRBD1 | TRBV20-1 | CSAPDRSGYTF | TGCAGTGCCCCGGACAGGAGTGGCTACACCTTC
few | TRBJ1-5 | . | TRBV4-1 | CASSQDTSGQPQHF | TGCGCCAGCAGCCAAGATACTAGTGGTCAGCCCCAGCATTTT
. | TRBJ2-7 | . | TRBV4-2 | CASSQEGNRVVYEQYF | TGTGCCAGCAGCCAAGAGGGGAACAGGGTTGTGTACGAGCAGTACTTC
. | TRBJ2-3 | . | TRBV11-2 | CASSLERPDTQYF | TGTGCCAGCAGCTTAGAACGGCCAGATACGCAGTATTTT
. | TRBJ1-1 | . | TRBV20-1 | CSATSNTEAFF | TGCAGTGCTACCAGTAACACTGAAGCTTTCTTT
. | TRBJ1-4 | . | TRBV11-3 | CASSKPGPSEKLFF | TGTGCCAGCAGCAAACCGGGCCCTAGCGAAAAACTGTTTTTT
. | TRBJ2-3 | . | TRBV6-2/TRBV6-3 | CASSRAASTDTQYF | TGTGCCAGCAGTAGAGCGGCGAGCACAGATACGCAGTATTTT
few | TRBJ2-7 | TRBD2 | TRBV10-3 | CAIPGASGGAGEQYF | TGTGCCATCCCCGGGGCCAGCGGGGGGGCGGGCGAGCAGTACTTC
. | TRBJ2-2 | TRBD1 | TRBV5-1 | CASSLDRGRGRTGELFF | TGCGCCAGCAGCTTGGATCGGGGCAGGGGGCGGACCGGGGAGCTGTTTTTT
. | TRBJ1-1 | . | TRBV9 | CASSVVPINTEAFF | TGTGCCAGCAGCGTAGTTCCCATCAACACTGAAGCTTTCTTT
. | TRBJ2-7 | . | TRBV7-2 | CASSLRRGDPTLVYF | TGTGCCAGCAGCTTAAGGCGCGGGGACCCCACCCTGGTCTACTTC
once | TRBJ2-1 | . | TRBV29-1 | CSVRPEGRLHNEQFF | TGCAGCGTTCGTCCGGAGGGCCGGTTGCACAATGAGCAGTTCTTC
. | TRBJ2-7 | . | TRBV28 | CASSLAALGSPYEQYF | TGTGCCAGCAGTTTAGCGGCCTTAGGGTCGCCCTACGAGCAGTACTTC
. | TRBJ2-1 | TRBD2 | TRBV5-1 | CASSLIGGRIYNEQFF | TGCGCCAGCAGCTTGATTGGCGGGAGGATCTACAATGAGCAGTTCTTC